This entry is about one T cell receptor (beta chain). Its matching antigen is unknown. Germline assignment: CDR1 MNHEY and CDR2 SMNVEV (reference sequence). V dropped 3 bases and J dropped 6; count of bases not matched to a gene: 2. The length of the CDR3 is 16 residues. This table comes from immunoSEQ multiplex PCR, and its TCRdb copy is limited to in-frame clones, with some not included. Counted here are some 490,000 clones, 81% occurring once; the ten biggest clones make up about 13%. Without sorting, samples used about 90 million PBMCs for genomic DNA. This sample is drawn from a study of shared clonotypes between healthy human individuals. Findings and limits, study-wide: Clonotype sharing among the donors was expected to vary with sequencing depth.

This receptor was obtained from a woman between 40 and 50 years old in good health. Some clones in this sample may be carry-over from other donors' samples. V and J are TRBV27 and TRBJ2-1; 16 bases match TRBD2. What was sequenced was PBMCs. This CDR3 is CASSLGLAGGLNEQFF. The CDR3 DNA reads TGTGCCAGCAGTTTGGGACTAGCGGGAGGGCTCAATGAGCAGTTCTTC.